These 8 T cell receptor beta chains originate from one sample sequenced in a study of type 1 regulatory T cells. TCRdb called the reads again in MiXCR, with one record for every CDR3 protein. The sample holds about 97,000 distinct CDR3 sequences, about 28% seen once. Sequencing was carried out using CD4+ T cells, either the whole sample or a sorted fraction (not recorded which). The receptors here all came from a human donor in good health.

The V and J genes are TRBV6-2 or TRBV6-3 and TRBJ2-7, with 11 bases matching TRBD2. Germline values: CDR1 MNHEY, CDR2 SVGEGT. The CDR3 is made up of 14 amino acids. V trimming: 6 bases; J trimming: 2 bases; junction bases outside the gene matches: 3. CDR3 coding DNA: TGTGCCAGCAGAACTAGCGGGGGAACCTACGAGCAGTACTTC. This gives the protein CASRTSGGTYEQYF.

The chain is built from TRBV3-1 and TRBJ2-5; D assignment may be TRBD1 or TRBD2 (5 bases each). V lost 8 bases to trimming and J lost 5 bases, with 18 bases between them. This CDR3 region has 14 residues. The V gene's germline CDR1 is LGHDT and CDR2 YNNKEL (reference sequence). DNA of the CDR3: TGTGCCAGCGCTCGGCCGGGGACGGGGGAGACCCAGTACTTC. As protein: CASARPGTGETQYF.

This clonotype was found a few times. The genes are TRBV29-1 and TRBJ2-7, with D unresolved. The V gene's germline CDR1 is SQVTM and CDR2 ANQGSEA. The CDR3 sequence is 12 residues long. Trimming pared 6 bases from V and 2 bases from J, leaving 11 bases between. DNA for the CDR3: TGCAGCGTCGCCGGGTCCACCTACGAGCAGTACTTC. Its protein product is CSVAGSTYEQYF.

This clonotype was picked up a small number of times. The V gene is TRBV4-1, the J gene TRBJ2-7; D remains ambiguous. Germline V gives CDR1 MGHRA, CDR2 YSYEKL. V was clipped by 1 base and J by 0 bases, with 19 bases between them. CDR3 length: 18 amino acids. The CDR3, as DNA: TGCGCCAGCAGCCAAGGGATCCTTAGTGCCGCAAGCTCCTACGAGCAGTACTTC. This codes for CASSQGILSAASSYEQYF.

The chain is built from TRBV19 and TRBJ2-3, with D perhaps being TRBD1 or TRBD2 (5 bases each). The V gene's germline CDR1 is LNHDA and CDR2 SQIVND (reference sequence). CDR3 length equals 16 residues. The V end lost 9 bases, the J end lost 2 bases, and 21 bases lay between the germline ends. CDR3 nucleotide sequence: TGTGCCAGCGCTCCCGGGATTGGGGACCACACAGATACGCAGTATTTT. Translation: CASAPGIGDHTDTQYF.

The rearrangement links TRBV5-6 to TRBJ2-7; perhaps TRBD2 as D (6 bases). Germline values: CDR1 SGHDT, CDR2 YYEEEE. This CDR3 contains 15 residues. With 2 bases removed from V and 6 bases from J, the gap between germline ends came to 18 bases. CDR3 protein: CASSFLLAQPPEQYF. The CDR3 DNA sequence: TGTGCCAGCAGCTTTTTACTAGCCCAACCACCCGAGCAGTACTTC.

The rearrangement links TRBV7-2 to TRBJ2-7; 9 bases fit TRBD1. The CDR3 is 16 residues long. Germline V gives CDR1 SGHTA, CDR2 FQGNSA. Germline trimming cut 5 bases from V and 1 base from J; bases unmatched to any gene: 9. The CDR3 spells CASSPPGGQGSYEQYF. In nucleotides, the CDR3 is TGTGCCAGCAGCCCGCCCGGGGGACAGGGTTCCTACGAGCAGTACTTC.

This clonotype appeared a few times. The V call is TRBV20-1, the J call TRBJ2-7, with D possibly TRBD1 on 6 matching bases. CDR3 length: 12 amino acids. The ends were cut back, 3 bases at V and 3 bases at J, with 9 bases in the middle. The germline V gene has CDR1 DFQATT and CDR2 SNEGSKA (reference sequence). In nucleotides, the CDR3 is TGCAGTGCTAGGGACAGATACTACGAGCAGTACTTC. Translation gives CSARDRYYEQYF.